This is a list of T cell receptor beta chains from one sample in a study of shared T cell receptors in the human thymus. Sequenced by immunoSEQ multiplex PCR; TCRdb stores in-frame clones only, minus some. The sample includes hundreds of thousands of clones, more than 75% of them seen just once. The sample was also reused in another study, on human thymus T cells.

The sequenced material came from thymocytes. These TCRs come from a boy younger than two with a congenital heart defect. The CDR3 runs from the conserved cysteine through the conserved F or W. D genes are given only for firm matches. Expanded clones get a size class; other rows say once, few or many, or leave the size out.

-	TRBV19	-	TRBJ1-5	CASSAPQGKHQPQHF	TGTGCCAGTAGTGCGCCACAGGGTAAGCATCAGCCCCAGCATTTT
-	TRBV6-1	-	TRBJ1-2	CASKGVSANYGYTF	TGTGCCAGCAAGGGAGTTTCTGCTAACTATGGCTACACCTTC
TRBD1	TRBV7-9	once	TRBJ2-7	CASSLGGPGQTYEQYF	TGTGCCAGCAGCTTAGGGGGACCGGGACAGACGTACGAGCAGTACTTC
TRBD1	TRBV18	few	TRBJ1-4	CASSSGQRATNEKLFF	TGTGCCAGCTCTTCGGGACAGAGGGCAACTAATGAAAAACTGTTTTTT
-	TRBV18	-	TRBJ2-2	CASSPPGGKPGGGDTGELFF	TGTGCCAGCTCACCACCCGGCGGGAAACCGGGCGGAGGCGACACCGGGGAGCTGTTTTTT
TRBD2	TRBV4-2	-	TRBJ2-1	CASSQPMGLAIRGPSYNEQFF	TGTGCCAGCAGCCAACCCATGGGACTAGCGATTAGGGGCCCGTCCTACAATGAGCAGTTCTTC
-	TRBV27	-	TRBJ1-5	CASSPGLSNQPQHF	TGTGCCAGCAGCCCAGGACTGAGCAATCAGCCCCAGCATTTT
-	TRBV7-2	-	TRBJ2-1	CASSSRQGYYNEQFF	TGTGCCAGCAGCTCACGGCAGGGTTACTACAATGAGCAGTTCTTC
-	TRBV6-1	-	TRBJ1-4	CASSATGLTNEKLFF	TGTGCCAGCAGTGCCACAGGGTTGACTAATGAAAAACTGTTTTTT
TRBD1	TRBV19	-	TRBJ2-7	CASTGQGKDEQYF	TGTGCCAGTACGGGACAGGGGAAGGACGAGCAGTACTTC
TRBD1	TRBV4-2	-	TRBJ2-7	CASSQGPPGQGYEQYF	TGTGCCAGCAGCCAAGGTCCTCCGGGACAGGGCTACGAGCAGTACTTC
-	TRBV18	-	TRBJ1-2	CASSPGQPNYGYTF	TGTGCCAGCTCACCCGGACAGCCTAACTATGGCTACACCTTC
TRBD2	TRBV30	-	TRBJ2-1	CAGPLAGGHNEQFF	TGTGCCGGCCCTCTAGCGGGAGGGCACAATGAGCAGTTCTTC
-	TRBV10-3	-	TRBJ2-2	CAISTLAPRDTGELFF	TGTGCCATCAGCACCCTAGCGCCCAGGGACACCGGGGAGCTGTTTTTT
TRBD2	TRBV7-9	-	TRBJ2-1	CASSLFDVPGTKVVEQFF	TGTGCCAGCAGCTTATTCGACGTCCCCGGGACTAAGGTCGTTGAGCAGTTCTTC
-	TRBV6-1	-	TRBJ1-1	CASREGHTEAFF	TGTGCCAGTAGGGAGGGGCACACTGAAGCTTTCTTT
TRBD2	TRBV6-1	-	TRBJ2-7	CASSEPIGTSGSHEQYF	TGTGCCAGCAGTGAACCGATAGGGACTAGCGGGAGTCACGAGCAGTACTTC
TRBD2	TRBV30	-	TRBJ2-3	CAWSEGTSGRKDTQYF	TGTGCCTGGAGTGAAGGGACTAGCGGGAGGAAAGATACGCAGTATTTT
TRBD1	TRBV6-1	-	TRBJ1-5	CASSGQGESNQPQHF	TGTGCCAGCAGTGGACAGGGGGAAAGCAATCAGCCCCAGCATTTT
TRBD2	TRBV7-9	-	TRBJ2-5	CASSLVRTSGEETQYF	TGTGCCAGCAGCTTAGTTAGGACTAGCGGGGAAGAGACCCAGTACTTC
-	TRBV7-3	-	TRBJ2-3	CASSLAGNSTDTQYF	TGTGCCAGCAGCTTAGCCGGGAACTCCACAGATACGCAGTATTTT
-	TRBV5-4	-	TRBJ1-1	CASSTRWGGTEAFF	TGTGCCAGCAGCACCCGGTGGGGGGGCACTGAAGCTTTCTTT
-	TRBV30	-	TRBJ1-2	CAWSVLNYGYTF	TGTGCCTGGAGTGTACTAAACTATGGCTACACCTTC
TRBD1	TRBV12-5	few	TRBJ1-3	CASGRINRGKINTIYF	TGTGCTAGTGGTCGGATAAACAGGGGAAAGATAAACACCATATATTTT
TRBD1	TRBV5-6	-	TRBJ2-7	CASSPNRDSVCEQYF	TGTGCCAGCAGCCCGAACCGGGACAGTGTCTGCGAGCAGTACTTC
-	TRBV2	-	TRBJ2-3	CASSEERGILADTQYF	TGTGCCAGCAGTGAGGAGAGGGGGATTCTCGCAGATACGCAGTATTTT
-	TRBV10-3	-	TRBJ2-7	CAISARLAKAAYEQYF	TGTGCCATCAGCGCCAGGCTAGCTAAAGCGGCCTACGAGCAGTACTTC
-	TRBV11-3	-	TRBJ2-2	CASSLPLGAPGELFF	TGTGCCAGCAGCCTACCCCTAGGGGCCCCCGGGGAGCTGTTTTTT
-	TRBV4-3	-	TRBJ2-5	CASSRRPTEGEETQYF	TGCGCCAGCAGCCGTAGACCCACGGAGGGAGAAGAGACCCAGTACTTC
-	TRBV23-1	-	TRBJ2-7	CASSLPKRGF	TGCGCCAGCAGTCTTCCTAAACGGGGGTTC
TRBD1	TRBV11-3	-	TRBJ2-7	CASSLRTGSPYEQYF	TGTGCCAGCAGCTTACGGACAGGGTCCCCCTACGAGCAGTACTTC
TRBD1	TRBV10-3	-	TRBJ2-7	CAISEPVWDRGQYF	TGTGCCATCAGTGAGCCCGTCTGGGACAGAGGGCAGTACTTC
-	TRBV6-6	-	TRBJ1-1	CASSCPRGGENTEAFF	TGTGCCAGCAGTTGTCCCCGCGGGGGCGAGAACACTGAAGCTTTCTTT
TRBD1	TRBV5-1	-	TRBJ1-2	CASSSSAGTVNYGYTF	TGCGCCAGCAGCTCGAGTGCCGGGACAGTTAACTATGGCTACACCTTC
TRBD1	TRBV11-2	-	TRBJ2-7	CASSLPGGQGGGSYEQYF	TGTGCCAGCAGCCTTCCCGGCGGACAGGGAGGAGGTTCCTACGAGCAGTACTTC
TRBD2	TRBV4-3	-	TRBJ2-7	CASSQDLAGGLFAYEQYF	TGCGCCAGCAGCCAAGACCTAGCGGGAGGGCTTTTTGCCTACGAGCAGTACTTC
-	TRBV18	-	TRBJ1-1	CASSPVREEEFEDTEAFF	TGTGCCAGCTCACCGGTACGCGAGGAGGAGTTTGAGGACACTGAAGCTTTCTTT
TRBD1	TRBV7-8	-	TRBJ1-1	CASSLRQGGEAFF	TGTGCCAGCAGCTTGAGACAGGGAGGTGAAGCTTTCTTT
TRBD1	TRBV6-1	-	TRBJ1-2	CASSDPQGAGGYTF	TGTGCCAGCAGTGACCCACAGGGGGCAGGTGGCTACACCTTC
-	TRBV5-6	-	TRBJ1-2	CASSLDPQRGYGYTF	TGTGCCAGCAGTTTGGACCCCCAACGGGGCTATGGCTACACCTTC
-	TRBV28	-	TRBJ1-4	CASSLRGTNEKLFF	TGTGCCAGCAGCCTAAGGGGTACTAATGAAAAACTGTTTTTT
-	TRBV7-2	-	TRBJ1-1	CASSLGAGAHTEAFF	TGTGCCAGCAGCTTAGGGGCGGGGGCCCACACTGAAGCTTTCTTT
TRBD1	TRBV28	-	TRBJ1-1	CASSLGQGNTEAFF	TGTGCCAGCAGTTTAGGACAGGGGAACACTGAAGCTTTCTTT
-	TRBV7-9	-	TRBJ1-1	CASRRGVMNTEAFF	TGTGCCAGCAGGCGGGGGGTCATGAACACTGAAGCTTTCTTT
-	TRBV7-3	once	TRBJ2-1	CASSLMIEDEQFF	TGTGCCAGCAGCTTAATGATCGAGGATGAGCAGTTCTTC
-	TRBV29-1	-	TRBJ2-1	CSVRRERQEQFF	TGCAGCGTTCGACGTGAGAGGCAGGAGCAGTTCTTC
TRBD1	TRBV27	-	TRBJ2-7	CASSVTGTGGSEQYF	TGTGCCAGCAGTGTTACCGGGACAGGGGGGAGCGAGCAGTACTTC
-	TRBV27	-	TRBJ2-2	CASSLSKVGDYPTRELFF	TGTGCCAGCAGTTTATCGAAGGTAGGAGACTACCCAACGAGGGAGCTGTTTTTT
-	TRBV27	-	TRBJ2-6	CASRLGRPNSSGANVLTF	TGTGCCAGCAGGCTGGGGCGTCCAAATAGCTCTGGGGCCAACGTCCTGACTTTC
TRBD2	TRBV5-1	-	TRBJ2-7	CASSARFSGSSSYEQYF	TGCGCCAGCAGCGCCAGATTTAGCGGGAGTTCTTCCTACGAGCAGTACTTC
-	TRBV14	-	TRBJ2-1	CASSSGRSEQFF	TGTGCCAGCAGTTCGGGGAGATCTGAGCAGTTCTTC
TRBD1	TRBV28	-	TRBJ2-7	CASNHRGYREQYF	TGTGCCAGCAATCACAGGGGCTATAGAGAGCAGTACTTC
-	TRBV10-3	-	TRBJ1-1	CAIKVLGVPEAFF	TGTGCCATCAAGGTCCTAGGGGTCCCTGAAGCTTTCTTT
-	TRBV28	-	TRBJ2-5	CASTGLQGETQYF	TGTGCCAGCACCGGACTACAAGGGGAGACCCAGTACTTC
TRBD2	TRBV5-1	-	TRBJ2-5	CASRRGSSQETQYF	TGCGCCAGCAGGCGCGGGAGCTCCCAAGAGACCCAGTACTTC
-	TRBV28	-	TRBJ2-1	CASMGVYNEQFF	TGTGCCAGCATGGGCGTCTACAATGAGCAGTTCTTC
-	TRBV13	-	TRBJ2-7	CASSSGETGYEQYF	TGTGCCAGCAGCTCCGGGGAAACCGGATACGAGCAGTACTTC
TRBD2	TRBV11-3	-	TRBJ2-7	CASSSPSLAGEGYEQYF	TGTGCCAGCAGCTCACCTTCACTAGCGGGAGAAGGCTACGAGCAGTACTTC
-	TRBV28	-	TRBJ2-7	CASSLCWQGPGNPLYEQYF	TGTGCCAGCAGTTTATGTTGGCAGGGTCCCGGTAACCCCCTTTACGAGCAGTACTTC